The TCR beta chain described here comes from a study of cytomegalovirus exposure and HLA in healthy donors. Study-level results: A previous analysis found most TCR beta V segments productive roughly 87% or roughly 30% of the time. TCR beta sequences reportedly predicted most subjects' HLA-A and HLA-B alleles accurately.

The CDR3 has 12 residues. CDR1 is SGHKS, CDR2 YYEKEE, per germline (reference sequence). The ends lost 3 bases at V and 11 bases at J; junction bases unmatched: 5. Vbeta (60) and Jbeta (13) primers were used in the PCR. Assay used: immunoSEQ multiplex PCR; TCRdb lists only in-frame clones, some missing. This sample carries approximately 140,000 clones, around 77% of them seen once, and the ten largest clones take around 1.8%. Worth noting for this clone: The target antigen is unknown.

Sequenced sample: PBMCs. The gene calls are TRBV5-5 and TRBJ1-5, with TRBD1 matching 7 bases. The sequence was obtained from a woman aged 50 to 65 in good health and CMV-seronegative. CDR3: CASSSRQGTQHF. Written as DNA, the CDR3 is TGTGCCAGCAGCTCAAGACAGGGTACCCAGCATTTT.